A selection of T cell receptor beta chains follows, all from one sample in a study of OX40 agonist ivuxolimab in advanced cancers. Only in-frame clones appear in the TCRdb table, and some are missing; sequencing was by immunoSEQ multiplex PCR. The sample lists about 58,000 clones; approximately 75% were seen once. Material: CD4+ or CD8+ T cells sorted from blood, obtained in a trial of the OX40 agonist ivuxolimab. The origin of the receptors is an adult with an advanced solid tumor such as melanoma, head and neck, liver or kidney cancer. The CDR3 runs from the conserved cysteine through the conserved F or W. A D gene is named only where the DNA matches it firmly. For some rows the clone size is stated as once, few or many, or as a class when expanded; others skip it.

>few|TRBV6-4|TRBD1|TRBJ1-2|14
TGTGCCAGCAGTTCTTCCGGGACAGAGAGCGGCTACACCTTC
CASSSSGTESGYTF
>.|TRBV28|TRBD2|TRBJ2-3|17
TGTGCCAGCAGCCTGGGACTAGCGGGGGGTAGCACAGATACGCAGTATTTT
CASSLGLAGGSTDTQYF
>.|TRBV11-3|.|TRBJ1-5|17
TGTGCCAGCAGCTTAGGGTTACGTGGGGGAAGGAATCAGCCCCAGCATTTT
CASSLGLRGGRNQPQHF
>.|TRBV5-1|.|TRBJ2-1|14
TGCGCCAGCAGCTTGGACGATACCGACAATGAGCAGTTCTTC
CASSLDDTDNEQFF
>medium-sized|TRBV5-6|.|TRBJ1-5|15
TGTGCCAGCAGCTTGGTCAGGGCAGCTCATCAGCCCCAGCATTTT
CASSLVRAAHQPQHF
>.|TRBV19|.|TRBJ1-3|15
TGTGCCAGTAGCCAGGGACCTAGCTCTGGAAACACCATATATTTT
CASSQGPSSGNTIYF
>.|TRBV6-1|TRBD1|TRBJ1-2|15
TGTGCCAGCAGTGGCTTTGGGACAGGGAACTATGGCTACACCTTC
CASSGFGTGNYGYTF
>few|TRBV4-1|TRBD1|TRBJ2-7|15
TGCGCCAGCAGCCAAGATACAGGGGGTCTTTACGAGCAGTACTTC
CASSQDTGGLYEQYF
>.|TRBV5-1|TRBD1|TRBJ1-3|15
TGCGCCAGCAGTACAGGGGCGGGTGCTGGAAACACCATATATTTT
CASSTGAGAGNTIYF
>.|TRBV27|TRBD1|TRBJ1-4|15
TGTGCCAGCAGCACACAGGGGTCTACAATCGAAAAACTGTTTTTT
CASSTQGSTIEKLFF
>.|TRBV18|.|TRBJ1-1|12
TGTGCCAGCTCGACAGTGAACACTGAAGCTTTCTTT
CASSTVNTEAFF
>.|TRBV6-1|TRBD1|TRBJ1-6|14
TGTGCCAGCAGAGAGACAGGGGGAAATTCACCCCTCCACTTT
CASRETGGNSPLHF
>.|TRBV12-5|.|TRBJ2-5|15
TGTGCTAGTGGTTTGGGCTCACGGGGGCCCGAGACCCAGTACTTC
CASGLGSRGPETQYF
>once|TRBV11-1|.|TRBJ2-2|14
TGTGCCAGCAGCTTAGAGCGGAACACCGGGGAGCTGTTTTTT
CASSLERNTGELFF
>.|TRBV5-1|.|TRBJ2-3|14
TGCGCCAGCAGCTTCGTTGGGGCCTCAGATACGCAGTATTTT
CASSFVGASDTQYF
>.|TRBV7-2|.|TRBJ1-3|15
TGTGCCAGCAGCTTATGGGCGGATTCTGGAAACACCATATATTTT
CASSLWADSGNTIYF
>.|TRBV5-1|.|TRBJ1-3|16
TGCGCCAGCAGCGGGGACGGACCTAACTCTGGAAACACCATATATTTT
CASSGDGPNSGNTIYF
>.|TRBV28|.|TRBJ1-2|12
TGTGCCAGCAGTCCCCCGGTAGGTGGCTACACCTTC
CASSPPVGGYTF
>.|TRBV7-3|.|TRBJ2-7|15
TGTGCCAGCAGCCTGGACTCACGAAGGTCTTACGAGCAGTACTTC
CASSLDSRRSYEQYF
>.|TRBV28|TRBD1|TRBJ1-1|14
TGTGCCAGCAGCGAACAGGGGGCTACCGCTGAAGCTTTCTTT
CASSEQGATAEAFF